This T cell receptor (beta chain) was sequenced in a study of identical twins. Looked up from germline, CDR1 is SGHAT and CDR2 is FQNNGV. The CDR3 loop spans 11 amino acids. V gave up 4 bases and J gave up 10 bases, with 10 bases separating them. TCRdb processed the 5' RACE reads anew with MiXCR; each CDR3 protein has one entry. The top ten clones hold around 14% of a sample with under 900,000 distinct CDR3 sequences, 15% to 20% of them seen once. These same records also appear under a second study, on T cells expressing NK-cell markers. From that study: These clonotypes also led the CD3+CD56-NKG2C+ fraction in a few donors.

This TCR derives from a young woman in good health. The chain employs TRBV11-2 and TRBJ2-5, with D possibly matching TRBD2 (6 bases). The sample taken for sequencing was PBMCs. The CDR3 nucleotides read TGTGCCAGCAGCTCCGGACTAAACCAGTACTTC. Its protein product is CASSSGLNQYF.